This T cell receptor beta chain was found in a study of spatial heterogeneity in lung cancer. Turning to the study itself: Detection consistently yielded more beta chains than alpha chains. Study-level findings and limits: Whereas they appeared in blood less at follow-up, ubiquitous expanded tumor TCRs appeared there more at resection.

The germline gives CDR1 SNHLY, CDR2 FYNNEI. J gave up 4 bases and V 7 bases, and 11 bases lay outside the gene matches. The length of the CDR3 is 16 residues. Regarding time point: sample taken at primary tumor resection. Sequencing covered unsorted whole RNA taken from tumor, nontumor lung or frozen PBMC. Patients with untreated early-stage non-small cell lung cancer, numbering some 68, were the donors. Every cDNA TCR molecule received its own unique molecular identifier. TCRdb reprocessed the 5' RACE reads via MiXCR and lists one record per CDR3 protein. The table has fewer than 5,000 distinct CDR3 sequences, about a sixth seen once. Comment on this clonotype: What it recognizes is unknown.

This TCR derives from a male donor with early-stage non-small cell lung cancer. The sequencing used PBMCs, collected at surgery. This chain joins TRBV2 and TRBJ2-3, with 10 positions matching TRBD2. CDR3 DNA sequence: TGTGCCAGCAACCGTGTTAGCGGGGGGCGCGCAGATACGCAGTATTTT. Amino acid sequence: CASNRVSGGRADTQYF.